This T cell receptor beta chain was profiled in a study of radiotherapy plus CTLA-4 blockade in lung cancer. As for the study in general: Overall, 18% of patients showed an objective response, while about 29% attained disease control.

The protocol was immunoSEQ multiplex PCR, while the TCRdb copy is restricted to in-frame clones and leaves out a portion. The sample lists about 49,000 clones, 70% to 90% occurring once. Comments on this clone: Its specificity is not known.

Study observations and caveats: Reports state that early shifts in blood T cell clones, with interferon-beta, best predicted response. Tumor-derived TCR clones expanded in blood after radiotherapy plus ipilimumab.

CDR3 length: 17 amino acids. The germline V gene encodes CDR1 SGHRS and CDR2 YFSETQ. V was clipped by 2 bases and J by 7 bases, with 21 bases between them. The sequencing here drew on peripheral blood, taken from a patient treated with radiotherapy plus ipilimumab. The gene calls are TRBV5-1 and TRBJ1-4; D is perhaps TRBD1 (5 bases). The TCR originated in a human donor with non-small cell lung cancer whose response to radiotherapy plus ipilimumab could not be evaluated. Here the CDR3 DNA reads TGCGCCAGCAGCTTAGGGGCCGGGGGAGTCCTGGTTGAAAAACTGTTTTTT. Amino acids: CASSLGAGGVLVEKLFF.